Below are 17 T cell receptor beta chains sequenced from a single sample in a study of glioma-infiltrating T cells. TCR alpha and beta CDR3 regions were amplified from RNA using iRepertoire nested multiplex PCR. TCRdb independently ran MiXCR on the multiplex PCR reads; one entry per CDR3 protein. The repertoire holds approximately 100,000 distinct CDR3 sequences, with around 31% as singletons. The sample taken for sequencing was glioma tissue, nonneoplastic brain tissue, or PBMCs (not recorded which). The receptors were sampled from a human donor with low-grade glioma or glioblastoma, undergoing nonglioma brain surgery, or in good health (not recorded which).

The table lists this clonotype with a few counts. The chain carries TRBV7-9 and TRBJ2-7; possible D gene TRBD2, 5 bases. Trimming took off 9 bases at V and 5 bases at J, with 17 bases between the two ends. Germline assignment: CDR1 SEHNR and CDR2 FQNEAQ (reference sequence). This CDR3 is 13 amino acids long. Here the CDR3 reads CASVEDLTNEQYF. For the CDR3, the DNA is TGTGCCAGTGTCGAGGACTTGACGAACGAGCAGTACTTC.

This clonotype was recorded many times. This chain joins TRBV27 and TRBJ1-2; 9 nucleotides match TRBD1. Losses at the gene ends were 5 bases for V and 8 bases for J; bases not matched to a gene: 9. The CDR3 has 14 residues. CDR1 is MNHEY, CDR2 SMNVEV, per germline (reference sequence). CDR3 sequence: CASSQQGAVGGYTF. The CDR3 coding sequence is TGTGCCAGCAGTCAACAGGGGGCGGTCGGGGGCTACACCTTC.

This clonotype has a handful of counts. The V and J genes are TRBV19 and TRBJ2-2; D is uncertain. This CDR3 is built from 14 residues. CDR1 and CDR2 from the germline V gene are LNHDA and SQIVND (reference sequence). V was clipped by 10 bases and J by 5 bases, with 17 bases between them. The CDR3 protein is CATQTLTATGELFF. In DNA, the CDR3 is TGTGCCACCCAAACACTGACCGCGACCGGGGAGCTGTTTTTT. The variable domain in full, with the rest retrieved from reference TRBV19 and TRBJ2-2, is DGGITQSPKYLFRKEGQNVTLSCEQNLNHDAMYWYRQDPGQGLRLIYYSQIVNDFQKGDIAEGYSVSREKKESFPLTVTSAQKNPTAFYLCATQTLTATGELFFGEGSRLTVL.

The chain is built from TRBV6-2 or TRBV6-3 and TRBJ2-3; possibly TRBD1 for D (5 bases). The CDR3 is 13 residues long. Per the germline V gene, CDR1 is MNHEY and CDR2 is SVGEGT. With 5 bases removed from V and 6 bases from J, the gap between germline ends came to 12 bases. CDR3 region: CASSNPGADTQYF. The CDR3 DNA reads TGTGCCAGCAGTAACCCTGGGGCGGATACGCAGTATTTT.

This clonotype was found many times. This chain joins TRBV28 and TRBJ2-7; D ambiguous. Germline lookup yields CDR1 MDHEN and CDR2 SYDVKM. Trimming shortened V by 6 bases and J by 7 bases, and 13 bases separated the two germline ends. This CDR3 region has 12 residues. The CDR3 is CASSRWPGEQYF. DNA for the CDR3: TGTGCCAGCAGCCGGTGGCCCGGGGAGCAGTACTTC.

The genes are TRBV12-5 and TRBJ1-3; D is unresolved. Germline CDR1 LGHNT, CDR2 FRNRAP. V was shortened by 6 bases and J by 5 bases, with 11 bases between the two germline ends. This CDR3 is 13 amino acids long. This CDR3 is CASGHPSRNTIYF. The CDR3 DNA follows: TGTGCTAGTGGACATCCTTCGAGAAACACCATATATTTT.

This clonotype was counted only a few times. V usage is TRBV4-3 and J usage is TRBJ2-1; possible D gene TRBD2, 6 bases. Germline assignment: CDR1 LGHNA and CDR2 YSLEER. V dropped 1 base and J dropped 8 bases, with 18 bases sitting between them. This CDR3 has 16 amino acids. The CDR3 DNA reads as TGCGCCAGCAGCCAAGGTCCCGGCGGGGCCTTCTATGAGCAGTTCTTC. It encodes CASSQGPGGAFYEQFF.

The rearrangement links TRBV2 to TRBJ1-5; D call uncertain. The germline CDR1 and CDR2 sequences are SNHLY and FYNNEI. Trimming stripped 5 bases from V and 0 bases from J, with 8 bases between. The CDR3 runs to 14 residues. The CDR3 nucleotides read TGTGCCAGCAGTTACACAGCTAGCAATCAGCCCCAGCATTTT. This gives the protein CASSYTASNQPQHF.

On this clonotype itself: This CDR3 fails to terminate in the conserved phenylalanine or tryptophan, so it likely reflects a read error. J is TRBJ1-5 and V is TRBV12-3 or TRBV12-4, with unresolved D. The CDR3 consists of 15 residues. With 6 bases removed from V and 5 bases from J, the gap between germline ends came to 17 bases. DNA for the CDR3: TGTGCCAGCAGGGGCTCGTGGGCAGACGATCAGCCCCAGCATTAT. It specifies CASRGSWADDQPQHY.

This clonotype is a singleton in its sample. One junction end does not reproduce the germline sequence, and a read error may be involved. V gene TRBV6-5 combines with J gene TRBJ1-1; D is unclear. The germline V gene has CDR1 MNHEY and CDR2 SVGAGI. The CDR3 has 15 residues. CDR3 sequence: CASSYGRRQGTEAFF. The CDR3 DNA reads as TGTGCAAGCAGTTATGGGAGACGCCAAGGCACTGAAGCTTTCTTT.

About this clonotype: A clone one base away is much larger, so this may be a read error. The chain couples TRBV5-5 to TRBJ2-7; no firm D call. CDR1 is SGHKS, CDR2 YYEKEE, per germline (reference sequence). This CDR3 region has 12 residues. Deletions cut 2 bases from V and 3 bases from J, with 6 bases between. CDR3 coding DNA: TGTGCCAGCAGCTTTTCGGGCTACGAGCAGTACTTC. Its protein product is CASSFSGYEQYF.

Comments on this clonotype: A much larger clone is a single base away; this may be a read error. This chain joins TRBV28 and TRBJ1-3; no clear D gene. The germline V and J ends were trimmed by 6 bases and 11 bases, with 14 bases remaining between them. The CDR3 totals 12 residues. Germline V CDR1 and CDR2: MDHEN, SYDVKM. CDR3 DNA: TGTGCCAGCAGCACGGCCATGGGTCCCATATATTTT. Translation gives CASSTAMGPIYF.

The V call is TRBV5-1, the J call TRBJ1-1; no definite D call. CDR3 length: 14 amino acids. The germline CDR1 and CDR2 sequences are SGHRS and YFSETQ. V was clipped by 5 bases and J by 1 base, with 12 bases between them. In DNA, the CDR3 is TGCGCCAGCAGTCCAGGTCTTGGGAACACTGAAGCTTTCTTT. Its protein product is CASSPGLGNTEAFF.

With regard to this clonotype: A read error is possible here, since a much larger clone lies one base away. The chain links TRBV5-1 to TRBJ2-3; perhaps TRBD2 as D (7 bases). The V and J ends lost 0 bases and 6 bases respectively, with 11 bases between them. The CDR3 is 14 amino acids. In germline, CDR1 is SGHRS, CDR2 YFSETQ. The CDR3 nucleotides read TGCGCCAGCAGCTTGGAGGGGGGGAAGGATACGCAGTATTTT. Residues: CASSLEGGKDTQYF.

This clonotype was found many times. The rearrangement joins TRBV10-3 to TRBJ1-1; a possible D gene is TRBD1 (6 bases). CDR1 is ENHRY and CDR2 is SYGVKD in the germline V gene. Trimming removed 6 bases from V and 6 bases from J, with 14 bases in between. This CDR3 comprises 13 residues. The CDR3 DNA reads as TGTGCCATCAGCCAAGGGGGGATCTCTGAAGCTTTCTTT. This encodes CAISQGGISEAFF.

Ten or more counts support this clonotype. The rearrangement uses TRBV7-9 and TRBJ2-2; D remains ambiguous. Germline values: CDR1 SEHNR, CDR2 FQNEAQ (reference sequence). The V gene lost 1 base and the J gene lost 5 bases, with 2 bases spanning the gap. CDR3 length: 12 residues. CDR3 in amino acids: CASSLVTGELFF. DNA of the CDR3: TGTGCCAGCAGCTTAGTTACCGGGGAGCTGTTTTTT.

This clonotype was seen repeatedly, ten times or more. The CDR3 DNA reads as TGTGCCAGCAGGGCCGTGGGAGGCCTAGAGACCCAGTACTTC. It yields the protein CASRAVGGLETQYF. The V and J genes are TRBV7-2 and TRBJ2-5; D may be TRBD2 (6 bases). This CDR3 has 14 residues. Trimming left V 6 bases short and J 4 bases short, with 15 bases between. Germline CDR1 SGHTA, CDR2 FQGNSA.